A single sample is the source of the 25 T cell receptor beta chains below, sequenced in a study of blood T cell repertoires in COVID-19 (dated by TCRdb to the early 2020s). Preparation of the library involved the immunoSEQ multiplex PCR assay. TCRdb limited this immuneACCESS table to in-frame rearrangements with V and J called. A share of clones is missing; checked studies link under half to unresolved V genes, and the rest is unexplained. The table for this sample lists about 270,000 clones; less than 90% of them were counted only once. Together, the top ten hold less than 3% of the sample. Sequenced input: PBMCs or T cells enriched from blood (not recorded which). Source of these receptors: a woman in her 50s who had recovered from COVID-19.

The V gene is TRBV7-8, the J gene TRBJ1-2, with 7 bases matching TRBD1. The CDR3 is 14 residues long. Per the germline V gene, CDR1 is SGHVS and CDR2 is FQNEAQ. V trimming: 4 bases; J trimming: 3 bases; junction bases outside the gene matches: 5. The CDR3 DNA reads as TGTGCCAGCAGCTCATCTACAGGGGACTATGGCTACACCTTC. Translation: CASSSSTGDYGYTF.

V and J are TRBV5-8 and TRBJ2-2; 8 nucleotides match TRBD2. Germline V gene data show CDR1 as SGHTS and CDR2 as YDEGEE. This CDR3 has 16 residues. V shed 4 bases and J 0 bases; nucleotides not matched to a gene: 5. The CDR3 DNA reads as TGTGCCAGCAGCCGAACACTAGCGGCGAACACCGGGGAGCTGTTTTTT. It specifies CASSRTLAANTGELFF.

This chain links TRBV7-9 with TRBJ2-4; a weak D match, TRBD1 (6 bases). Germline CDR1 and CDR2: SEHNR and FQNEAQ (reference sequence). Between the trimmed V and J ends, which lost 0 bases and 3 bases, there was a span of 12 bases. This CDR3 spans 16 amino acids. CDR3 region: CASSLARQAGKNIQYF. For the CDR3, the DNA is TGTGCCAGCAGCTTAGCGCGACAGGCGGGCAAAAACATTCAGTACTTC.

This sequence joins TRBV14 and TRBJ1-1, with a possible D match to TRBD1 (5 bases). The CDR3 is made up of 13 amino acids. Trimming took off 10 bases at V and 1 base at J, with 13 bases between the two ends. Germline V gene sequence: CDR1 SGHDN, CDR2 FVKESK. The CDR3 coding sequence is TGTGCCAACGCGACCGGACAGAACACTGAAGCTTTCTTT. Protein product: CANATGQNTEAFF.

The rearrangement uses TRBV5-4 and TRBJ2-7, with 7 positions matching TRBD2. Per germline, CDR1 SGHNT and CDR2 YYREEE (reference sequence). Germline trimming cut 3 bases from V and 10 bases from J; bases unmatched to any gene: 10. The length of the CDR3 is 13 residues. CDR3 nucleotides: TGTGCCAGCAGCTCACCCACGACTAGCACCCAGTACTTC. Protein: CASSSPTTSTQYF.

The rearrangement uses TRBV7-2 and TRBJ1-6; D gene ambiguous. The germline V gene encodes CDR1 SGHTA and CDR2 FQGNSA. Between the trimmed V and J ends, which lost 1 base and 9 bases, there was a span of 10 bases. This CDR3 comprises 14 residues. The CDR3 nucleotides read TGTGCCAGCAGCTTAGGGGCAGGCAGTTCACCCCTCCACTTT. This gives the protein CASSLGAGSSPLHF.

A single count supports this clone. The gene calls are TRBV5-5 and TRBJ1-2; weak D call: TRBD1 (6 bases). Trimming took 2 bases from V and 3 from J, leaving 14 bases between them. From germline, CDR1 is SGHKS and CDR2 YYEKEE (reference sequence). CDR3 size: 15 residues. CDR3 loop: CASSLGDTRDYGYTF. CDR3 nucleotides: TGTGCCAGCAGCTTAGGGGACACGAGGGACTATGGCTACACCTTC.

The rearrangement links TRBV28 to TRBJ2-7; 10 positions match TRBD1. CDR1 and CDR2 from the germline V gene are MDHEN and SYDVKM. This CDR3 spans 14 amino acids. The V and J ends lost 6 bases and 3 bases, in that order; junction bases with no gene match: 5. The chain's CDR3 is CASRMDRGYYEQYF. In DNA, the CDR3 is TGTGCCAGCAGAATGGACAGGGGGTACTACGAGCAGTACTTC.

The chain recombines TRBV29-1 with TRBJ2-3; TRBD2 matches at 15 bases. The CDR3 loop spans 18 amino acids. Germline V gene sequence: CDR1 SQVTM, CDR2 ANQGSEA. V was clipped by 7 bases and J by 2 bases; unmatched bases: 13. CDR3 amino acids: CSGSGLAGGPRNTDTQYF. In nucleotides, the CDR3 is TGCAGCGGATCGGGACTAGCGGGAGGCCCGCGGAACACAGATACGCAGTATTTT.

This sequence joins TRBV5-8 and TRBJ1-4, with D possibly TRBD1 on 5 matching bases. The CDR3 loop spans 15 amino acids. The V and J ends lost 4 bases and 1 base respectively, with 11 bases between them. In germline, CDR1 is SGHTS, CDR2 YDEGEE. CDR3 sequence reads: CASSQGRRTNEKLFF. CDR3 DNA sequence: TGTGCCAGCAGCCAGGGTCGGCGAACTAATGAAAAACTGTTTTTT.

The rearrangement links TRBV7-3 to TRBJ1-1, with TRBD1 as a possible D gene (5 bases). V was clipped by 5 bases and J by 1 base, with 8 bases between them. The CDR3 spans 13 residues. Germline-derived CDR1 and CDR2 are SGHTA and FQGTGA. Written as DNA, the CDR3 is TGTGCCAGCAGCCCCGGACAGAACACTGAAGCTTTCTTT. This encodes CASSPGQNTEAFF.

V is TRBV2 and J is TRBJ1-2; a weak D match, TRBD1 (5 bases). CDR3 length equals 14 residues. V lost 5 bases to trimming and J lost 0 bases, with 10 bases between them. Germline V lookup: CDR1 SNHLY, CDR2 FYNNEI. DNA for the CDR3: TGTGCCAGCAGTCCGACAGCATCTAACTATGGCTACACCTTC. Amino acid sequence: CASSPTASNYGYTF.

The CDR3 sequence: CASSVRVLAAVDTQYF. CDR3 sequence (DNA): TGTGCCAGCAGCGTGAGAGTACTAGCGGCGGTGGATACGCAGTATTTT. The genes are TRBV9 and TRBJ2-3, with 8 bases identical to TRBD2. The CDR3 sequence is 16 residues long. Trimming at V came to 2 bases and at J to 6 bases, leaving 11 bases not matched to a gene. CDR1 and CDR2 from the germline V gene are SGDLS and YYNGEE.

The CDR3 sequence: CATTSARGETGELFF. CDR3 coding DNA: TGTGCCACTACCTCGGCCCGCGGAGAAACCGGGGAGCTGTTTTTT. The chain links TRBV24-1 to TRBJ2-2; unclear D gene. The V end lost 10 bases, the J end lost 5 bases, and 19 bases lay between the germline ends. Per germline, CDR1 KGHDR and CDR2 SFDVKD. The CDR3 sequence is 15 residues long.

Regarding this clone: Other nucleotide sequences in the sample specify the same CDR3. The V call is TRBV6-5, the J call TRBJ1-1, with 7 positions matching TRBD1. Trimming took 5 bases from V and 0 from J; bases not matched to a gene: 3. The CDR3 spans 14 residues. Germline V lookup: CDR1 MNHEY, CDR2 SVGAGI. The CDR3 region has the DNA TGTGCCAGCAGTCGACAGGGATTGAACACTGAAGCTTTCTTT. The encoded protein is CASSRQGLNTEAFF.

This clone was counted once. The chain is built from TRBV28 and TRBJ1-6; perhaps TRBD1 as D (5 bases). Trimming shortened V by 3 bases and J by 6 bases, and 9 bases separated the two germline ends. The CDR3 contains 14 residues. CDR1 is MDHEN and CDR2 is SYDVKM in the germline V gene. The chain's CDR3 is CASSFRQSNSPLHF. The CDR3 nucleotides are TGTGCCAGCAGTTTTCGACAGTCTAATTCACCCCTCCACTTT.

This chain links TRBV7-8 with TRBJ2-1; 12 nucleotides match TRBD2. With V trimmed by 0 bases and J by 6 bases, 9 bases remained unmatched. The CDR3 runs to 18 residues. From germline, CDR1 is SGHVS and CDR2 FQNEAQ. In DNA form, the CDR3 reads TGTGCCAGCAGCTTAGCTCCGACTAGCGGGAGAGGCGGCAATGAGCAGTTCTTC. It encodes CASSLAPTSGRGGNEQFF.

V is TRBV10-1 and J is TRBJ1-1; D is ambiguous. From germline, CDR1 is WNHNN and CDR2 SYGVQD (reference sequence). The CDR3 length is 14 residues. V was clipped by 4 bases and J by 2 bases, with 11 bases between them. The CDR3 is CASSAGSKNTEAFF. CDR3 sequence (DNA): TGCGCCAGCAGTGCGGGGTCCAAAAACACTGAAGCTTTCTTT.

The CDR3 DNA reads as TGTGCCAGCAGTTTGTTAGCCGGCACAGATACGCAGTATTTT. Its protein product is CASSLLAGTDTQYF. The chain recombines TRBV27 with TRBJ2-3, with D unresolved. The V and J ends lost 3 bases and 1 base respectively, with 8 bases between them. CDR1 and CDR2 (germline): MNHEY, SMNVEV (reference sequence). The CDR3 consists of 14 residues.

The J gene is TRBJ2-5, the V gene TRBV7-3; possibly TRBD2 for D (6 bases). From germline, CDR1 is SGHTA and CDR2 FQGTGA. Trimming stripped 1 base from V and 5 bases from J, with 11 bases between. CDR3 size: 14 residues. In nucleotides, the CDR3 is TGTGCCAGCAGCTTAAAGGGGAGGAGGGAGACCCAGTACTTC. This codes for CASSLKGRRETQYF.

This chain joins TRBV4-2 and TRBJ2-3, with D perhaps TRBD1 (6 bases). Trimming took 2 bases from V and 0 from J, leaving 12 bases between them. Germline V lookup: CDR1 LGHNA, CDR2 YNFKEQ. The CDR3 has 16 amino acids. CDR3 loop: CASSQRTGQSTDTQYF. The CDR3 DNA follows: TGTGCCAGCAGCCAAAGAACGGGACAAAGCACAGATACGCAGTATTTT.

CDR3 residues: CATSRDEAGGSYNEQFF. The CDR3, as DNA: TGTGCCACCAGCAGAGATGAGGCGGGAGGGTCCTACAATGAGCAGTTCTTC. V and J are TRBV15 and TRBJ2-1; 9 nucleotides agree with TRBD2. Germline CDR1 is LNHNV and CDR2 is YYDKDF (reference sequence). V lost 0 bases to trimming and J lost 1 base; unmatched junction nucleotides: 4. This CDR3 has 17 residues.

The gene calls are TRBV28 and TRBJ1-5; 7 positions agree with TRBD1. CDR3 length: 17 amino acids. Germline-derived CDR1 and CDR2 are MDHEN and SYDVKM. Trimming removed 6 bases from V and 0 bases from J; junction bases left unmatched: 11. CDR3 residues: CASSPPGRGYSNQPQHF. The DNA of the CDR3 is TGTGCCAGCAGCCCCCCAGGCAGGGGGTATAGCAATCAGCCCCAGCATTTT.

The chain employs TRBV15 and TRBJ2-7, with a weak D call TRBD2 (6 bases). Germline V gene sequence: CDR1 LNHNV, CDR2 YYDKDF (reference sequence). CDR3 size: 15 residues. V was trimmed by 6 bases and J by 4 bases, leaving 19 bases between them. Here the CDR3 reads CATRGGRGEGYEQYF. Here the CDR3 DNA reads TGTGCCACCAGAGGAGGGAGAGGAGAGGGTTACGAGCAGTACTTC.

The J gene is TRBJ2-7, the V gene TRBV28; TRBD2 aligns across 11 bases. J gave up 2 bases and V 7 bases, and 7 bases lay outside the gene matches. The CDR3 consists of 15 residues. Germline CDR1 reads MDHEN; CDR2 reads SYDVKM. Written as DNA, the CDR3 is TGTGCCAGCATCCCGGGACTAGCGGACCCCTACGAGCAGTACTTC. As protein: CASIPGLADPYEQYF.